The 17 T cell receptor beta chains listed next were all sequenced from one sample in a study of blood T cell repertoires in COVID-19. Assay: immunoSEQ multiplex PCR; the TCRdb copy retains only in-frame clones and omits some. The sample lists about 130,000 clones; about four fifths were seen once. The specimen was peripheral blood. The receptors here all came from a man older than 75 with acute or convalescent COVID-19.

The chain is built from TRBV2 and TRBJ1-6, with TRBD1 matching 7 bases. The germline CDR1 and CDR2 sequences are SNHLY and FYNNEI. The CDR3 runs 16 residues. V was pared by 2 bases and J by 10 bases, with 11 bases of the junction left unmatched. The CDR3 here is CASSERSGTAGSPLHF. The DNA for the CDR3 is TGTGCCAGCAGTGAACGATCCGGGACAGCAGGGTCACCCCTCCACTTT.

The V and J genes are TRBV11-3 and TRBJ2-2, with a weak D call TRBD2 (6 bases). The CDR3 is made up of 14 amino acids. V lost 5 bases to trimming and J lost 6 bases, with 13 bases between them. Germline CDR1 SGHNT, CDR2 YENEEA. CDR3 DNA: TGTGCCAGCAGCCCCGGTTCGGGGGCCGGGGAGCTGTTTTTT. Encoded protein: CASSPGSGAGELFF. Full variable domain (remainder filled in from reference TRBV11-3 and TRBJ2-2): EAGVVQSPRYKIIEKKQPVAFWCNPISGHNTLYWYLQNLGQGPELLIRYENEEAVDDSQLPKDRFSAERLKGVDSTLKIQPAELGDSAVYLCASSPGSGAGELFFGEGSRLTVL.

The chain recombines TRBV7-8 with TRBJ1-1; no reliable D call. CDR3 length equals 15 residues. Germline assignment: CDR1 SGHVS and CDR2 FQNEAQ. Trimming took off 1 base at V and 4 bases at J, with 13 bases between the two ends. In DNA, the CDR3 is TGTGCCAGCAGCTTAGGAGACATGTCGCTCACTGAAGCTTTCTTT. Protein sequence: CASSLGDMSLTEAFF.

This chain connects TRBV5-1 to TRBJ1-1, with D possibly matching TRBD1 (5 bases). V was cut by 0 bases and J by 9 bases, with 15 bases left in between. In germline, CDR1 is SGHRS, CDR2 YFSETQ. The CDR3 contains 14 residues. Written as DNA, the CDR3 is TGCGCCAGCAGCTTGGTGACAGATAAAACAAAAGCTTTCTTT. It specifies CASSLVTDKTKAFF.

This clone was counted only a few times. The chain links TRBV9 to TRBJ2-3; 8 bases agree with TRBD1. The germline gives CDR1 SGDLS, CDR2 YYNGEE. The V and J ends lost 0 bases and 7 bases, in that order; junction bases with no gene match: 7. There are 15 residues in the CDR3. CDR3 protein: CASSVEAGGEYTQYF. The CDR3 nucleotides are TGTGCCAGCAGCGTAGAAGCAGGGGGCGAGTATACGCAGTATTTT.

The rearrangement links TRBV7-3 to TRBJ1-1, with D tentatively TRBD1 (5 bases). V lost 2 bases to trimming and J lost 0 bases, with 10 bases between them. Germline CDR1 SGHTA, CDR2 FQGTGA. The CDR3 runs 15 residues. The CDR3 here is CASSLQGGLNTEAFF. CDR3 in DNA: TGTGCCAGCAGCTTACAGGGCGGCTTGAACACTGAAGCTTTCTTT.

V usage is TRBV7-9 and J usage is TRBJ1-1; the D gene is possibly TRBD1 (6 bases). CDR3 length equals 14 residues. CDR1 SEHNR and CDR2 FQNEAQ come from the germline V gene (reference sequence). Trimming shortened V by 10 bases and J by 0 bases, and 15 bases separated the two germline ends. CDR3 nucleotide sequence: TGTGCCATACTGACAGGTCCCATGAACACTGAAGCTTTCTTT. Its translation: CAILTGPMNTEAFF.

About this clone itself: Other nucleotide sequences in the sample specify the same CDR3. J is TRBJ2-7 and V is TRBV5-1; D unclear. Germline CDR1 SGHRS, CDR2 YFSETQ. The CDR3 totals 13 residues. Trimming removed 0 bases from V and 0 bases from J, with 4 bases in between. The CDR3 region is CASSLDNSYEQYF. DNA of the CDR3: TGCGCCAGCAGCTTGGACAACTCCTACGAGCAGTACTTC.

In this sample, this clone turned up a few times. V gene TRBV7-6 combines with J gene TRBJ2-1, with 9 bases identical to TRBD1. This CDR3 comprises 16 residues. Looked up from germline, CDR1 is SGHVS and CDR2 is FNYEAQ. The J segment lost 6 bases and the V segment lost 5 bases, leaving 11 bases of the junction unmatched. CDR3 region: CASSPKTGGKGNEQFF. In nucleotides, the CDR3 is TGTGCCAGCAGCCCGAAAACAGGGGGCAAAGGCAATGAGCAGTTCTTC.

The V call is TRBV3-1 (or the pseudogene TRBV3-2), the J call TRBJ1-2, with TRBD1 matching over 7 bases. The CDR3 length is 14 residues. Germline lookup yields CDR1 LGHDT and CDR2 YNNKEL (reference sequence). The trim removed 1 base at V and 7 bases at J, leaving 6 bases unmatched. The CDR3 sequence: CASSQGSGGRGYTF. As DNA, the CDR3 is TGTGCCAGCAGCCAAGGGTCAGGGGGACGTGGCTACACCTTC.

This clone was seen only a few times. This chain joins TRBV27 and TRBJ2-5; the match to TRBD2 covers 9 bases. V gave up 5 bases and J gave up 5 bases; unmatched junction bases: 6. The germline V gene has CDR1 MNHEY and CDR2 SMNVEV (reference sequence). The CDR3 has 14 residues. The CDR3 region is CASSSGGPGETQYF. The CDR3 DNA reads TGTGCCAGCAGTAGCGGGGGGCCGGGGGAGACCCAGTACTTC.

In DNA form, the CDR3 reads TGTGCCAGCAGTCACACAGGGGGGTATAGTCAGCCCCAGCATTTT. Protein: CASSHTGGYSQPQHF. This sequence joins TRBV4-2 and TRBJ1-5, with 8 bases fitting TRBD1. Germline V CDR1 and CDR2: LGHNA, YNFKEQ. The V segment lost 6 bases and the J segment 6 bases; nucleotides outside the gene matches: 10. CDR3 size: 15 residues.

The chain has TRBV28 and TRBJ1-5; 8 bases are a match to TRBD1. The CDR3 is 17 residues long. V lost 6 bases and J lost 3; bases outside the gene matches: 13. CDR1 is MDHEN and CDR2 is SYDVKM in the germline V gene. CDR3 bases: TGTGCCAGCAGGTTACCGGCCGGGACAGGCAACAATCAGCCCCAGCATTTT. It specifies CASRLPAGTGNNQPQHF.

A single count supports this clone. This chain links TRBV4-2 with TRBJ1-5; tentatively, D is TRBD1 (6 bases). CDR1 is LGHNA, CDR2 YNFKEQ, per germline. V dropped 0 bases and J dropped 1 base, with 10 bases sitting between them. The CDR3 is 16 amino acids. The CDR3 here is CASSQEGGRSNQPQHF. In nucleotides, the CDR3 is TGTGCCAGCAGCCAAGAAGGGGGAAGGAGCAATCAGCCCCAGCATTTT.

This clone was counted once. The chain joins TRBV7-9 to TRBJ2-2; D might be TRBD1 (6 bases). The CDR3 covers 12 residues. Germline-derived CDR1 and CDR2 are SEHNR and FQNEAQ (reference sequence). V was pared by 2 bases and J by 9 bases, with 7 bases between. The DNA for the CDR3 is TGTGCCAGCAGCTTACAGGGGAGGGAGCTGTTTTTT. It translates to CASSLQGRELFF. The full variable domain, its missing parts supplied by reference TRBV7-9 and TRBJ2-2, is DTGVSQNPRHKITKRGQNVTFRCDPISEHNRLYWYRQTLGQGPEFLTYFQNEAQLEKSRLLSDRFSAERPKGSFSTLEIQRTEQGDSAMYLCASSLQGRELFFGEGSRLTVL.

The chain carries TRBV19 and TRBJ1-5, with D unresolved. CDR3 length equals 12 residues. Trimming took 7 bases from V and 2 from J, leaving 6 bases between them. Germline V lookup: CDR1 LNHDA, CDR2 SQIVND (reference sequence). DNA for the CDR3: TGTGCCAGTAAACGCGGCAATCAGCCCCAGCATTTT. The encoded protein is CASKRGNQPQHF.

The rearrangement links TRBV18 to TRBJ2-7, with no clear D. The CDR3 is 13 residues long. Germline values: CDR1 KGHSH, CDR2 LQKENI. Trimming left V 0 bases short and J 2 bases short, with 5 bases between. CDR3 in amino acids: CASSPPNTYEQYF. Written as DNA, the CDR3 is TGTGCCAGCTCACCACCGAACACCTACGAGCAGTACTTC.